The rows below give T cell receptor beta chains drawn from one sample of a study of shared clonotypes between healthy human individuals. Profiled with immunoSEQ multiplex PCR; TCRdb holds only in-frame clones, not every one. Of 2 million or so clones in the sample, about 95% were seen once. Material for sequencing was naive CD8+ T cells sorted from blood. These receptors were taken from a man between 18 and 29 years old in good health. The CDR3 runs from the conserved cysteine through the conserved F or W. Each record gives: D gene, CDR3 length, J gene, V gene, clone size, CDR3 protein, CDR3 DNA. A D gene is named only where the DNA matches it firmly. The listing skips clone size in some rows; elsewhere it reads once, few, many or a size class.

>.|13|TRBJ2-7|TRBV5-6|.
CASSFGRAYEQYF
TGTGCCAGCAGCTTCGGCAGGGCCTACGAGCAGTACTTC
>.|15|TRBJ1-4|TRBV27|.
CASSLRGTTNEKLFF
TGTGCCAGCAGTTTGAGGGGTACAACTAATGAAAAACTGTTTTTT
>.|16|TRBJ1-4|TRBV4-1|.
CASSQEGGLTNEKLFF
TGCGCCAGCAGCCAAGAGGGGGGGCTAACTAATGAAAAACTGTTTTTT
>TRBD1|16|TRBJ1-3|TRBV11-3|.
CASSSGTGDVGNTIYF
TGTGCCAGCAGCTCCGGGACAGGTGACGTTGGAAACACCATATATTTT
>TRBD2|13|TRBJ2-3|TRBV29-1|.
CSVVAGRTDTQYF
TGCAGCGTTGTAGCGGGGCGGACGGATACGCAGTATTTT
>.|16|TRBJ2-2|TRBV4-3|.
CASSQVGRPNTGELFF
TGCGCCAGCAGCCAAGTCGGGCGGCCGAACACCGGGGAGCTGTTTTTT
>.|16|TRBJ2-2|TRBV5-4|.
CASSLGLGAGTGELFF
TGTGCCAGCAGCTTGGGTTTGGGGGCTGGGACCGGGGAGCTGTTTTTT
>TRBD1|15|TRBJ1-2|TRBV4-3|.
CASSQDHRGGYGYTF
TGCGCCAGCAGCCAAGACCACAGGGGTGGATATGGCTACACCTTC
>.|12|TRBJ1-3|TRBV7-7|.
CAIQDSGNTIYF
TGTGCTATACAAGACTCTGGAAACACCATATATTTT
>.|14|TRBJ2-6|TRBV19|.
CASSIVAGANVLTF
TGTGCCAGTAGTATAGTAGCTGGGGCCAACGTCCTGACTTTC
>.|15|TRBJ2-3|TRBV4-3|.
CASSQSSLFTDTQYF
TGCGCCAGCAGCCAAAGCTCCCTGTTCACAGATACGCAGTATTTT
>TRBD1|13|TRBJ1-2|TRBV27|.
CASSGTGGWGYTF
TGTGCCAGCAGCGGGACAGGGGGCTGGGGCTACACCTTC
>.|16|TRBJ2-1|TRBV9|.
CASSVAPTPSYNEQFF
TGTGCCAGCAGCGTAGCTCCGACTCCTTCCTACAATGAGCAGTTCTTC
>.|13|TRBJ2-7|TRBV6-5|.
CASQPRISYEQYF
TGTGCCAGCCAACCAAGGATTTCCTACGAGCAGTACTTC
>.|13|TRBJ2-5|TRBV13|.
CASSNGGPETQYF
TGTGCCAGCAGCAACGGGGGGCCGGAGACCCAGTACTTC
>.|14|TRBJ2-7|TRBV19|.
CASSSAVHSYEQYF
TGTGCCAGTAGTTCGGCAGTACACTCCTACGAGCAGTACTTC
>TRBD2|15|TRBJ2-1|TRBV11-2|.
CASSRSGSSPNEQFF
TGTGCCAGCAGCCGTAGCGGGAGTTCCCCCAATGAGCAGTTCTTC
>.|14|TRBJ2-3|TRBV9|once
CASSPEEGGGTQYF
TGTGCCAGCAGCCCAGAAGAAGGAGGAGGTACGCAGTATTTT
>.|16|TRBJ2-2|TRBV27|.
CASSFVGVSNTGELFF
TGTGCCAGCAGTTTCGTGGGGGTATCGAACACCGGGGAGCTGTTTTTT
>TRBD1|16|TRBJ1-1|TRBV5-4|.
CASSLVGTGLNTEAFF
TGTGCCAGCAGCTTGGTCGGGACAGGTTTGAACACTGAAGCTTTCTTT
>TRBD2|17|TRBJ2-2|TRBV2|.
CASGRTSGGPNTGELFF
TGTGCCAGCGGAAGGACTAGCGGGGGTCCGAACACCGGGGAGCTGTTTTTT
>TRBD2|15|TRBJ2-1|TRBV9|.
CASSPAGGTYNEQFF
TGTGCCAGCAGCCCCGCGGGAGGTACCTACAATGAGCAGTTCTTC
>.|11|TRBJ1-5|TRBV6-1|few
CASRSNQPQHF
TGTGCCAGCAGAAGCAATCAGCCCCAGCATTTT
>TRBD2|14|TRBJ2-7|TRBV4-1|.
CASSPSGVSYEQYF
TGCGCCAGCAGCCCTAGCGGGGTGTCCTACGAGCAGTACTTC
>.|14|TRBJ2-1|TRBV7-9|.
CASSTPGDGNEQFF
TGTGCCAGCAGCACCCCGGGAGATGGCAATGAGCAGTTCTTC
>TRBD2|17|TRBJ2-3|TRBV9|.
CASSPEGLADPTDTQYF
TGTGCCAGCAGCCCCGAAGGACTAGCGGACCCCACAGATACGCAGTATTTT
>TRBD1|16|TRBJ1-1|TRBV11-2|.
CASSWGQGARDTEAFF
TGTGCCAGCAGCTGGGGACAGGGAGCGCGGGACACTGAAGCTTTCTTT
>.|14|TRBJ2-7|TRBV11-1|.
CASSSPRDPYEQYF
TGTGCCAGCAGCTCCCCCCGGGATCCCTACGAGCAGTACTTC
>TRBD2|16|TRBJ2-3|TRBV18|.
CASSPATSGNTDTQYF
TGTGCCAGCTCACCAGCGACTAGCGGTAACACAGATACGCAGTATTTT
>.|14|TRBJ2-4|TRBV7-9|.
CASSSLVAKNIQYF
TGTGCCAGCAGCTCCCTGGTAGCCAAAAACATTCAGTACTTC
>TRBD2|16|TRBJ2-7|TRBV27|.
CASTQTSGGTTYEQYF
TGTGCCAGCACCCAGACCAGCGGGGGTACTACCTACGAGCAGTACTTC
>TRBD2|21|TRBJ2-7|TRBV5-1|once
CASSSHGLPGTSGRLGNEQYF
TGCGCCAGCAGCTCGCATGGTCTGCCCGGGACTAGCGGGAGGCTCGGCAACGAGCAGTACTTC
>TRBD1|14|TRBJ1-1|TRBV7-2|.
CASSPYGQGTEAFF
TGTGCCAGCAGCCCCTATGGACAGGGGACTGAAGCTTTCTTT
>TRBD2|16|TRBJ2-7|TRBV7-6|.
CASSGGAGGPTDEQYF
TGTGCCAGCAGCGGCGGAGCGGGGGGCCCTACGGACGAGCAGTACTTC
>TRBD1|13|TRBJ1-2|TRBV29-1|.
CSAPRDRGYGYTF
TGCAGCGCCCCGCGGGACAGAGGGTATGGCTACACCTTC
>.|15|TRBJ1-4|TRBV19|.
CASTLSGYMPEKLFF
TGTGCCAGTACCCTGTCAGGGTATATGCCTGAAAAACTGTTTTTT
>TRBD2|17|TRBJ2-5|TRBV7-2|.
CASSLALGGGVQETQYF
TGTGCCAGCAGCTTAGCGCTGGGCGGGGGGGTCCAAGAGACCCAGTACTTC
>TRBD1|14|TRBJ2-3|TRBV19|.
CASSTRQGTDTQYF
TGTGCCAGTAGTACGAGACAGGGTACAGATACGCAGTATTTT
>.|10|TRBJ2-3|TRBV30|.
CALSPDTQYF
TGTGCGCTTTCTCCAGATACGCAGTATTTT
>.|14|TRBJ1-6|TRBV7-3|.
CASSLNTDNSPLHF
TGTGCCAGCAGCTTAAATACGGACAATTCACCCCTCCACTTT
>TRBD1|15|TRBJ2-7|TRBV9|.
CASSVGGTGTYEQYF
TGTGCCAGCAGCGTAGGGGGGACAGGGACGTACGAGCAGTACTTC
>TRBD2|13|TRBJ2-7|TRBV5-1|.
CASGVSGGLEQYF
TGCGCCAGCGGCGTTAGCGGGGGACTCGAGCAGTACTTC
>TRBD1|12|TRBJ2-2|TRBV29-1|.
CSVTGFTGELFF
TGCAGCGTGACAGGGTTTACCGGGGAGCTGTTTTTT
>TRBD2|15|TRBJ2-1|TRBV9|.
CASSVAGGRDNEQFF
TGTGCCAGCAGCGTAGCTGGCGGGAGAGATAATGAGCAGTTCTTC
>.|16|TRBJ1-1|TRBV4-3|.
CASSQDPNPGDTEAFF
TGCGCCAGCAGCCAAGATCCCAACCCGGGGGACACTGAAGCTTTCTTT
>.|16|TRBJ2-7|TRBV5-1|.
CASSFEGGAISYEQYF
TGCGCCAGCAGCTTCGAGGGCGGGGCGATCTCCTACGAGCAGTACTTC
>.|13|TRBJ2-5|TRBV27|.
CASSFGLEETQYF
TGTGCCAGCAGTTTTGGACTGGAAGAGACCCAGTACTTC
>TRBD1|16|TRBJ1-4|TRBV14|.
CASSQVTTGAGEKLFF
TGTGCCAGCAGCCAAGTTACAACAGGGGCCGGTGAAAAACTGTTTTTT
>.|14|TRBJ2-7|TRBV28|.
CASSLSDRAYEQYF
TGTGCCAGCAGTTTGTCGGACAGAGCCTACGAGCAGTACTTC
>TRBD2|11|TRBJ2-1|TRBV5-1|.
CASTGGSEQFF
TGCGCCAGCACGGGAGGTTCTGAGCAGTTCTTC
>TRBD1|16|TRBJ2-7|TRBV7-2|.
CASSQPPWTGVYEQYF
TGTGCCAGCAGCCAACCCCCGTGGACAGGGGTCTACGAGCAGTACTTC
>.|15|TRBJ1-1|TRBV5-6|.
CASSHGPQGNTEAFF
TGTGCCAGCAGCCATGGGCCCCAGGGTAACACTGAAGCTTTCTTT
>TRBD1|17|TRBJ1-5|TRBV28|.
CASSPHVTGYGNQPQHF
TGTGCCAGCAGTCCGCATGTGACAGGGTATGGCAATCAGCCCCAGCATTTT
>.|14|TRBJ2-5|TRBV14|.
CASSQDPGQETQYF
TGTGCCAGCAGCCAAGACCCCGGCCAAGAGACCCAGTACTTC
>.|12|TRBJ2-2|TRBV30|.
CAWSPTIRELFF
TGTGCCTGGAGTCCTACGATAAGGGAGCTGTTTTTT
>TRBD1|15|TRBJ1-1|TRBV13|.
CASSQETGGSTEAFF
TGTGCCAGCAGCCAAGAGACAGGGGGGAGCACTGAAGCTTTCTTT
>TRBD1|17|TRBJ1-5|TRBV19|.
CASSMGWVRGLRQPQHF
TGTGCCAGTAGTATGGGTTGGGTCAGGGGGCTAAGGCAGCCCCAGCATTTT
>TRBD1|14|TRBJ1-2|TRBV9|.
CASSVAPTGNGYTF
TGTGCCAGCAGCGTGGCCCCGACAGGGAATGGCTACACCTTC
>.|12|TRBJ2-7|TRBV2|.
CASSEDTYEQYF
TGTGCCAGCAGTGAAGATACCTACGAGCAGTACTTC
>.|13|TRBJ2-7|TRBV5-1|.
CASSSGRNYEQYF
TGCGCCAGCAGCTCGGGCAGGAACTACGAGCAGTACTTC